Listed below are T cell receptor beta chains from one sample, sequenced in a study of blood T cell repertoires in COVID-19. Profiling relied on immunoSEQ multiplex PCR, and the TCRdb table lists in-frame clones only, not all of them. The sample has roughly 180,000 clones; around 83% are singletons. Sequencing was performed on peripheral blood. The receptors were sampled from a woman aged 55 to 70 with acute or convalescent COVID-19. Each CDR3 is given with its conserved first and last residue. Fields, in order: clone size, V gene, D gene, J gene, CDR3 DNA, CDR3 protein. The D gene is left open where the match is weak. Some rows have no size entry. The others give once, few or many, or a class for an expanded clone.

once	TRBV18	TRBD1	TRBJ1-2	TGTGCCAGCTCACCACGGGGGACAGGGACTGACTATGGCTACACCTTC	CASSPRGTGTDYGYTF
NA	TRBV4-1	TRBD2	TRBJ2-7	TGCGCCAGCAGCCAAGTTACTAGCGGGAGGGAAAAGTACTTC	CASSQVTSGREKYF
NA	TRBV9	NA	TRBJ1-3	TGTGCCAGCAGCGATATGTTTGGCGGAAACACCATATATTTT	CASSDMFGGNTIYF
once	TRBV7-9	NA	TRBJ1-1	TGTGCCACCCAACTTACAGGTGCGAACACTGAAGCTTTCTTT	CATQLTGANTEAFF
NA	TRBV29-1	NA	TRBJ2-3	TGCAGCGTTGACCCCTGGCAAACGACGCAGTATTTT	CSVDPWQTTQYF
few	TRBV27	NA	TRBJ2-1	TGTGCCAGCAGTTTATCCACCGGACTGAACAATGAGCAGTTCTTC	CASSLSTGLNNEQFF
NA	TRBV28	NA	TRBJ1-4	TGTGCCAGCAGTCTTTCCGAAAAACTGTTTTTT	CASSLSEKLFF
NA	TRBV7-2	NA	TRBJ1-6	TGTGCCAGCAGCCGGGACACCCATAATTCACCCCTCCACTTT	CASSRDTHNSPLHF
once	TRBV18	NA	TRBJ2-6	TGTGCCAGCTCACTCGGTAGCTCTGGGGCCAACGTCCTGACTTTC	CASSLGSSGANVLTF
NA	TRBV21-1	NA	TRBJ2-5	TGTGCCAGCAGCCCCCTCCTCCCAGGCAGGTCACAAGAGACCCAGTACTTC	CASSPLLPGRSQETQYF
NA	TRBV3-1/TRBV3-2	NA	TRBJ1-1	TGTGCCAGCAGCCAGAGGTCGTCCCAAGCTTTCTTT	CASSQRSSQAFF
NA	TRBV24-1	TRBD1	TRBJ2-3	TGTGCCACCAGTGCCTCCCCACTACAGGGGCTTCAGTATTTT	CATSASPLQGLQYF
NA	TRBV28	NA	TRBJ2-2	TGTGCCAGCAGTCTTGGAGGCGGCGGGGAGCTGTTTTTT	CASSLGGGGELFF
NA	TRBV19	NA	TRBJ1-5	TGTGCCAGTAGCGCCCTCCCCAACGGTCCCCAGCATTTT	CASSALPNGPQHF
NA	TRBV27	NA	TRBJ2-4	TGTGCCAGCACCAACCGACAGGGACTAGCCAAAAACATTCAGTACTTC	CASTNRQGLAKNIQYF
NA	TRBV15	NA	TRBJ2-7	TGTGCCACCAGCAGAGATCGGGTAGCTCACGAGCAGTACTTC	CATSRDRVAHEQYF
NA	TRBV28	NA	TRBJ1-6	TGTGCCACATTGGTTCGGGGATCACCCCTCCACTTT	CATLVRGSPLHF
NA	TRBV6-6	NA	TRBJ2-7	TGTGCCAGCAGTTACGCAGGGGGGATAAACGAGCAGTACTTC	CASSYAGGINEQYF
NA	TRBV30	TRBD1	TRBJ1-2	TGTGCCTGGTGGGGGGCAGGGGGCTTCTATGGCTACACCTTC	CAWWGAGGFYGYTF
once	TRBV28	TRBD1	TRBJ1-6	TGTGCCAGCAGAACGGGGACAGATAATTCACCCCTCCACTTT	CASRTGTDNSPLHF
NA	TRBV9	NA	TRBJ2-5	TGTGCCAGCAGCGTAGATAACACCCAAGAGACCCAGTACTTC	CASSVDNTQETQYF
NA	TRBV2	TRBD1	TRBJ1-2	TGTGCCAGCAATAGCGGGACAGGGGACTATGGCTACACCTTC	CASNSGTGDYGYTF
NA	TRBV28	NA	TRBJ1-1	TGTGCCAGCAGTTCCGGGGGTTTGAACACTGAAGCTTTCTTT	CASSSGGLNTEAFF
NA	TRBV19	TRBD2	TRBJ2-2	TGTGCCAGTAGTGTCCCCGGGCTAGCGGCGAACACCGGGGAGCTGTTTTTT	CASSVPGLAANTGELFF
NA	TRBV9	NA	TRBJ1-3	TGTGCCAGCAGCGTAGGGGGGAGTGGTGGGACTCCTGGAAACACCATATATTTT	CASSVGGSGGTPGNTIYF
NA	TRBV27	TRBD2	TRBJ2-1	TGTGCCAGCAGTTTACTTCGACTAGCGGGAGGCTACAATGAGCAGTTCTTC	CASSLLRLAGGYNEQFF
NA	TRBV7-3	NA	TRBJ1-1	TGTGCCAGCAGCATAGACCGGAGCACTGAAGCTTTCTTT	CASSIDRSTEAFF
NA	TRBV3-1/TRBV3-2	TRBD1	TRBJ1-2	TGTGCCAGCAGCCCGGGACAGCCGAACTATGGCTACACCTTC	CASSPGQPNYGYTF
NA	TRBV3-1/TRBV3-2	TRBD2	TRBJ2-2	TGTGCCAGCAGCCAGACTAGCGGGAACACCGGGGAGCTGTTTTTT	CASSQTSGNTGELFF
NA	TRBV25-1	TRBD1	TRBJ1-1	TGTGCCAGCAGTCTGACAGGGACGAACACTGAAGCTTTCTTT	CASSLTGTNTEAFF
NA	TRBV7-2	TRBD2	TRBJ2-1	TGTGCCAGCAGCTTAGCGCTAGCGGGGGCCAATGCGGAGCAGTTCTTC	CASSLALAGANAEQFF
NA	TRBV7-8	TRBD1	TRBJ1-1	TGTGCCAGCAGCAAACAGGGGGCGAACACTGAAGCTTTCTTT	CASSKQGANTEAFF
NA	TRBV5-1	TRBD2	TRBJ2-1	TGCGCCAGCAGCATCACTAGCGGCTCCTACAATGAGCAGTTCTTC	CASSITSGSYNEQFF
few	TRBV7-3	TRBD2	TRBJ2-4	TGTGCCAGGGTAGCGGGGACGGCCAAAAACATTCAGTACTTC	CARVAGTAKNIQYF
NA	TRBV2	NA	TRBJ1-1	TGTGCCAGCACCGAAGGACAGACTTTCTTT	CASTEGQTFF
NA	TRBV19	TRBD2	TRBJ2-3	TGTGCCAGTAGTATAGTAACCGGGACTAGAGGCACAGATACGCAGTATTTT	CASSIVTGTRGTDTQYF
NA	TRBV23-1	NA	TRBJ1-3	TGCGCCAGCAGTTGGCATTTTCCCCCAGGAAACACCATATATTTT	CASSWHFPPGNTIYF
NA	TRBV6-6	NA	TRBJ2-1	TGTGCCAGCACCCAGGTCGGCTTGGTCAATGAGCAGTTCTTC	CASTQVGLVNEQFF
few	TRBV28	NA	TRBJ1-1	TGTGCCAGCAGTTTACCCTGGACAGTTAACACTGAAGCTTTCTTT	CASSLPWTVNTEAFF
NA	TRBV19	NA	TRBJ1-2	TGTGCCAGTAGTATAGATCGAGGACTGACCTACACCTTC	CASSIDRGLTYTF
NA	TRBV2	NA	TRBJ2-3	TGTGCCAGTCGACGGGACTTCAACACAGATACGCAGTATTTT	CASRRDFNTDTQYF
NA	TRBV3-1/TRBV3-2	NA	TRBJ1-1	TGTGCCAGCAGCCAAGTGGGCGCTGAAGCTTTCTTT	CASSQVGAEAFF
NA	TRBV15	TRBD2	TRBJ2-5	TGTGCCACCAGCAGAGTACTAGCGGGAGGGCAAGAGACCCAGTACTTC	CATSRVLAGGQETQYF
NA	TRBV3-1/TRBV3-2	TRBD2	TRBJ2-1	TGTGCCAGCACCCTTCTACCAGCGGGAGGGTTCGATGAGCAGTTCTTC	CASTLLPAGGFDEQFF